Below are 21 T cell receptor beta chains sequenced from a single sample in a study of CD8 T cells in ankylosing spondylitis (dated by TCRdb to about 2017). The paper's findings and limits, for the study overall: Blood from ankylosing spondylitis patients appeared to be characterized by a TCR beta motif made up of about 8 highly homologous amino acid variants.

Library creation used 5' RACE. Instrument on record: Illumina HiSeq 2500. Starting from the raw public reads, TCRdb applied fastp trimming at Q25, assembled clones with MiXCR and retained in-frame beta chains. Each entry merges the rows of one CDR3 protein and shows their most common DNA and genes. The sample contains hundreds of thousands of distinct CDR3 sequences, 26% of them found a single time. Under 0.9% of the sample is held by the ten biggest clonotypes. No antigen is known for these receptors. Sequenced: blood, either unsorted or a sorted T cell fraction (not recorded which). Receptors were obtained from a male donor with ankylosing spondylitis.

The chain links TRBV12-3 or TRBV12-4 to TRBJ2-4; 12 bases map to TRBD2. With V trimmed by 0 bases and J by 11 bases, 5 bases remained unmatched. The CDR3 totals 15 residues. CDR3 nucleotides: TGTGCCAGCAGTTTAGCGGGACTAGCGGGTTGGGTTCAGTACTTC. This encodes CASSLAGLAGWVQYF.

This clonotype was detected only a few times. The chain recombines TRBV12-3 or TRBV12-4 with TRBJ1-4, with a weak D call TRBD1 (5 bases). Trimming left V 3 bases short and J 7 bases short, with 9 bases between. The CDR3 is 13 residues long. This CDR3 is CASSLTVLEKLFF. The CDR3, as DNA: TGTGCCAGCAGTTTGACAGTCCTTGAAAAACTGTTTTTT.

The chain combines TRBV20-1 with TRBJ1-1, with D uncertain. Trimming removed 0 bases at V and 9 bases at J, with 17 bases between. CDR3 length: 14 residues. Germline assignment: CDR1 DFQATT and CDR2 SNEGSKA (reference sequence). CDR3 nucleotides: TGCAGTGCTAGAGATCAAGGGCTATCGGACCAAGCTTTCTTT. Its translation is CSARDQGLSDQAFF.

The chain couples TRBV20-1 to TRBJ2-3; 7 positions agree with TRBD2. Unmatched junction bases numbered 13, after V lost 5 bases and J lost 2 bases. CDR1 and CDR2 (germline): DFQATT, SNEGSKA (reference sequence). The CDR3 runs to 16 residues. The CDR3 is CSAPPGGGSNTDTQYF. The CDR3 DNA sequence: TGCAGTGCTCCCCCGGGAGGCGGGAGTAACACAGATACGCAGTATTTT.

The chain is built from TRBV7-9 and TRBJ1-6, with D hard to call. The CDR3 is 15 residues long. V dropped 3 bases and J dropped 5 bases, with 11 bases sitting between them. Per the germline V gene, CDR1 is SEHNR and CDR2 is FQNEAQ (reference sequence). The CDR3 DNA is TGTGCCAGCAGCTTGGCTATCGGGAATAATTCACCCCTCCACTTT. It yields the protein CASSLAIGNNSPLHF.

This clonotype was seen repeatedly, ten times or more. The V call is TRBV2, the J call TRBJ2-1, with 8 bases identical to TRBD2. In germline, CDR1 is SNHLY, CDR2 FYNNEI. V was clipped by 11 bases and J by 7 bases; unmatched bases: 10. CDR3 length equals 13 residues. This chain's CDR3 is CAQGLAPRNEQFF. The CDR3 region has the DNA TGTGCCCAAGGACTAGCCCCTCGAAATGAGCAGTTCTTC.

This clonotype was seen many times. The CDR3 loop is CASSLRDRGYNEQFF. The CDR3 DNA sequence: TGTGCCAGCAGCCTGCGGGACAGGGGTTACAATGAGCAGTTCTTC. The chain couples TRBV13 to TRBJ2-1; 10 positions match TRBD1. CDR1 and CDR2 (germline): PRHDT, FYEKMQ (reference sequence). Trimming cost V 5 bases and J 4 bases; bases outside gene matches: 5. The CDR3 has 15 residues.

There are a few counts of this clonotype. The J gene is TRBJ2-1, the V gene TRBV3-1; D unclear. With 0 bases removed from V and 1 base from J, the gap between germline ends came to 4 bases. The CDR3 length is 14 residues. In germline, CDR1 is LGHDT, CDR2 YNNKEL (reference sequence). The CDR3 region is CASSQDGSYNEQFF. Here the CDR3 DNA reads TGTGCCAGCAGCCAAGATGGATCCTACAATGAGCAGTTCTTC.

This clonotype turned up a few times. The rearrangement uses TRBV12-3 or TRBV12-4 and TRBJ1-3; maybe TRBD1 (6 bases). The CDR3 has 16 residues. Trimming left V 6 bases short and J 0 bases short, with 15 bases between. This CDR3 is CASSLQGANSGNTIYF. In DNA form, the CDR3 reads TGTGCCAGCAGCTTACAGGGTGCCAACTCTGGAAACACCATATATTTT.

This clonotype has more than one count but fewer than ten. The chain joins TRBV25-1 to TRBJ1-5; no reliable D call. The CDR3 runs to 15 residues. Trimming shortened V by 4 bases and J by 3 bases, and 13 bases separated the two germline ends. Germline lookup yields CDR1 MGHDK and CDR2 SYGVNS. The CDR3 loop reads CASSGVGGSNQPQHF. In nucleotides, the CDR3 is TGTGCCAGCAGTGGGGTGGGTGGTTCCAATCAGCCCCAGCATTTT.

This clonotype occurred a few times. The CDR3 nucleotides read TGTGCCAGCAGTTTAGAGGTAGGACCCAGCGGTTCCTACAATGAGCAGTTCTTC. As protein: CASSLEVGPSGSYNEQFF. V is TRBV12-3 or TRBV12-4 and J is TRBJ2-1, with a tentative D call TRBD2 (5 bases). Trimming removed 1 base at V and 1 base at J, with 17 bases between. The length of the CDR3 is 18 residues.

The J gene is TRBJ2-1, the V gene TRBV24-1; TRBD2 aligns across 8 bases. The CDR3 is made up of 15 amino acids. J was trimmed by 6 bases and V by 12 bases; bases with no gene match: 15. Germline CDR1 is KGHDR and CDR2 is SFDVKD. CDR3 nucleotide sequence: TGTGCCCCACCTTCACGGACTAGCAGAACCAATGAGCAGTTCTTC. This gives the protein CAPPSRTSRTNEQFF.

The CDR3 region is CASSLELAGVHEQYF. The DNA for the CDR3 is TGTGCCAGCAGCTTAGAGCTAGCGGGAGTTCACGAGCAGTACTTC. The chain employs TRBV7-2 and TRBJ2-7, with 10 positions matching TRBD2. The germline V gene encodes CDR1 SGHTA and CDR2 FQGNSA. V trimming: 1 base; J trimming: 5 bases; junction bases outside the gene matches: 5. CDR3 length: 15 amino acids.

CDR3 in DNA: TGTGCCAGCAGGTTTGCCTACGAGCAGTACTTC. Its translation is CASRFAYEQYF. V is TRBV2 and J is TRBJ2-7, with D hard to call. V was clipped by 6 bases and J by 2 bases, with 5 bases between them. Germline V lookup: CDR1 SNHLY, CDR2 FYNNEI. The CDR3 length is 11 residues.

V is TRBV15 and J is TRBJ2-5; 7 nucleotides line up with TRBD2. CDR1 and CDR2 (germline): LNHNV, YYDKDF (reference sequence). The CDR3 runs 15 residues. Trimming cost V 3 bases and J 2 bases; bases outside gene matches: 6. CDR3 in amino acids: CATSRGAGRQETQYF. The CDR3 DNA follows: TGTGCCACCAGCAGGGGCGCCGGGAGGCAAGAGACCCAGTACTTC.

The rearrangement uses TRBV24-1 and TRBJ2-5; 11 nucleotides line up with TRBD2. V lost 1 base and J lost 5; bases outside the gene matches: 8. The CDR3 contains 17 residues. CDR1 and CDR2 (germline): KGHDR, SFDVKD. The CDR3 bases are TGTGCCACCAGTGATTTCCTAACTAGCGGGAGTCTTGAGACCCAGTACTTC. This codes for CATSDFLTSGSLETQYF.

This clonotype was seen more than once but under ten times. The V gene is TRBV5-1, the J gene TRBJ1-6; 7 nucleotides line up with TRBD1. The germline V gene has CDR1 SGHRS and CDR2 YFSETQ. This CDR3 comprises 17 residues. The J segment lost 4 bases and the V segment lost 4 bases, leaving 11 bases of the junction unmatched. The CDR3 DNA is TGCGCCAGCAGCGGGAGACAGGGAAATCATTATAATTCACCCCTCCACTTT. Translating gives CASSGRQGNHYNSPLHF.

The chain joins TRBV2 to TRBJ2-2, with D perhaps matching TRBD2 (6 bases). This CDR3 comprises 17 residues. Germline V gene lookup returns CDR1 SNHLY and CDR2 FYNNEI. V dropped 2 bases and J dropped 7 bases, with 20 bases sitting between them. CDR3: CASSEIGFGRLGGELFF. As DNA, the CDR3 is TGTGCCAGCAGTGAAATAGGGTTCGGGAGATTAGGCGGGGAGCTGTTTTTT.

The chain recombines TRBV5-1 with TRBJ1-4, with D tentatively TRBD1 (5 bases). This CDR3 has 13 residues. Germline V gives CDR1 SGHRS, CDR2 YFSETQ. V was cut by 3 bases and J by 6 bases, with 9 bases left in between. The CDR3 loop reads CASSSDNHEKLFF. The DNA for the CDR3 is TGCGCCAGCAGCTCGGACAACCATGAAAAACTGTTTTTT.

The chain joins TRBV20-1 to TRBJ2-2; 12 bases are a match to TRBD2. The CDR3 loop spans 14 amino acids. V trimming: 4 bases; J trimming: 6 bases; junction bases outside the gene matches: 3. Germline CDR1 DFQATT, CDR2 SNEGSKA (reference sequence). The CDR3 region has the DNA TGCAGTGCTACTAGCGGGAGGGCCGCCGGGGAGCTGTTTTTT. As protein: CSATSGRAAGELFF.

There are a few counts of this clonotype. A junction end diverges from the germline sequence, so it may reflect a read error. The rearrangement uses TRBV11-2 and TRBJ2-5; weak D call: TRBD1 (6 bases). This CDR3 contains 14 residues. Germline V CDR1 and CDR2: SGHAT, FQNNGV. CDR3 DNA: TGTGCCAGCAGATTAGGATCAGGGGTGGAGACCCAGTACTTC. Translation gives CASRLGSGVETQYF.